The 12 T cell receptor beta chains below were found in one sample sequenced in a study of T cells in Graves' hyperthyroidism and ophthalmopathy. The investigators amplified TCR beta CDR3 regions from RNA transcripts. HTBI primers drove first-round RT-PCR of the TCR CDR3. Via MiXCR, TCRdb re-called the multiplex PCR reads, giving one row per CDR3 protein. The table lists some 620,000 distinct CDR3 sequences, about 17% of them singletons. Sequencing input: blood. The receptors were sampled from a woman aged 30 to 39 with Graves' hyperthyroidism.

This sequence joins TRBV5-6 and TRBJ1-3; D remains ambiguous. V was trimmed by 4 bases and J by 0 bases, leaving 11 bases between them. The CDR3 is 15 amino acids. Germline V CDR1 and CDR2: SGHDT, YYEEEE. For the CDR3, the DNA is TGTGCCAGCAGCCGGACGGCAAGCTCTGGAAACACCATATATTTT. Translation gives CASSRTASSGNTIYF.

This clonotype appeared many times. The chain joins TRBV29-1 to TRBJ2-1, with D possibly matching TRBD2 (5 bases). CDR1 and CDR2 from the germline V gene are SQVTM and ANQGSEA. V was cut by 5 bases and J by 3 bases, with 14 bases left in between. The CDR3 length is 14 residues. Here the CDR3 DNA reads TGCAGCGTTAGGCGGGCCGGCGGCTACAATGAGCAGTTCTTC. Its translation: CSVRRAGGYNEQFF.

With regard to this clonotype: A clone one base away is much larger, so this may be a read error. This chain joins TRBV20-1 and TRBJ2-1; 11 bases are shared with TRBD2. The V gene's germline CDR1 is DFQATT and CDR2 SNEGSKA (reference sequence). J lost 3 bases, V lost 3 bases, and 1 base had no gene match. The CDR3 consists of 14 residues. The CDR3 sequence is CSARTSGNYNEQFF. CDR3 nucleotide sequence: TGCAGTGCTAGGACTAGCGGGAACTACAATGAGCAGTTCTTC.

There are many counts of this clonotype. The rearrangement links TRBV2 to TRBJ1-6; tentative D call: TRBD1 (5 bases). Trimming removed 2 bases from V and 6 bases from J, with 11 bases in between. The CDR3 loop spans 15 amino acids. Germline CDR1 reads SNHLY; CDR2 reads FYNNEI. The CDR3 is CASSERTPFNSPLHF. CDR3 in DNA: TGTGCCAGCAGTGAACGGACACCCTTTAATTCACCCCTCCACTTT. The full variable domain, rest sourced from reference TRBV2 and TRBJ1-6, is EPEVTQTPSHQVTQMGQEVILRCVPISNHLYFYWYRQILGQKVEFLVSFYNNEISEKSEIFDDQFSVERPDGSNFTLKIRSTKLEDSAMYFCASSERTPFNSPLHFGNGTRLTVT.

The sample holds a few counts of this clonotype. DNA for the CDR3: TGTGCCAGTAGTATAGGAAGCGGGAGCGGGTACGAGCAGTACTTC. Its translation: CASSIGSGSGYEQYF. The rearrangement joins TRBV19 to TRBJ2-7; 8 nucleotides align to TRBD2. The CDR3 extends over 15 amino acids. The J segment lost 4 bases and the V segment lost 1 base, leaving 6 bases of the junction unmatched. Per the germline V gene, CDR1 is LNHDA and CDR2 is SQIVND (reference sequence).

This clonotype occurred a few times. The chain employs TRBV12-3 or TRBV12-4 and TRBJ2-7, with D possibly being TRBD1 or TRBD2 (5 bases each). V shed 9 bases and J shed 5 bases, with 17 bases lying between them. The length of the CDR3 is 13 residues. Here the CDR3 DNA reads TGTGCCAGTAGGGGAGCATCTAGCAACGAGCAGTACTTC. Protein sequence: CASRGASSNEQYF.

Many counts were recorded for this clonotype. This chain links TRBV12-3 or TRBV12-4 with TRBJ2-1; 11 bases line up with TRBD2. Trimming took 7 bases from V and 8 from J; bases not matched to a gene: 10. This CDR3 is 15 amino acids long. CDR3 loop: CASKKLAGATDEQFF. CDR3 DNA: TGTGCCAGCAAGAAACTAGCGGGAGCCACAGATGAGCAGTTCTTC.

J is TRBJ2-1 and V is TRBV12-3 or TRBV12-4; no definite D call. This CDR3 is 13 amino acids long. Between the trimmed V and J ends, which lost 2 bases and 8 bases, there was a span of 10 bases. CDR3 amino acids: CASSLIISDEQFF. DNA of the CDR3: TGTGCCAGCAGTTTAATTATTTCCGATGAGCAGTTCTTC.

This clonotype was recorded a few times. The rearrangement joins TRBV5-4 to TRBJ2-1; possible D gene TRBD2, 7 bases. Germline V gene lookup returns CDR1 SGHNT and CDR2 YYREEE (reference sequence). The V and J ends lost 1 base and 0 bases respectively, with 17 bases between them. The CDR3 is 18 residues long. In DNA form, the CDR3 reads TGTGCCAGCAGCTTGTTACTCAGCGGGACAAGCTCCTACAATGAGCAGTTCTTC. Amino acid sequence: CASSLLLSGTSSYNEQFF.

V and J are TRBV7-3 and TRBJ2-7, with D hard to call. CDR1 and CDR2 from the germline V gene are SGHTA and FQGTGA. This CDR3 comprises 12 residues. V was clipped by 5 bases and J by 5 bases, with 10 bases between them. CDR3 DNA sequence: TGTGCCAGCAGCGGCCTTTTACACGAGCAGTACTTC. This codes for CASSGLLHEQYF.

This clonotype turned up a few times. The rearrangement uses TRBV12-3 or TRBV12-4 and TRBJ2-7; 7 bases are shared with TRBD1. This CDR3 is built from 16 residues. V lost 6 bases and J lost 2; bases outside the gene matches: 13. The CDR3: CASSQDRTGEAYEQYF. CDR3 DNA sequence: TGTGCCAGCAGCCAAGATAGGACAGGAGAAGCCTACGAGCAGTACTTC.

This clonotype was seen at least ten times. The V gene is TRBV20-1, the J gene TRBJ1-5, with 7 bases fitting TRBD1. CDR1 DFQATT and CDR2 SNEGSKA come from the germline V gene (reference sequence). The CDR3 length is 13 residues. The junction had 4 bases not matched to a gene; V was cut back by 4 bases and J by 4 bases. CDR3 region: CSATRDSNQPQHF. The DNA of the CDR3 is TGCAGTGCTACTAGGGACAGTAATCAGCCCCAGCATTTT.